Shown below are 18 T cell receptor beta chains from a single sample sequenced in a study of blood T cell repertoires in COVID-19 (dated by TCRdb to about 2020). Library preparation used the immunoSEQ multiplex PCR assay. TCRdb stores this immuneACCESS table with in-frame sequences only. Part of the clones is absent; in the studies checked, under half of the shortfall reflects unresolved V genes, and no reason is known for the rest. In this sample the table shows roughly 430,000 clones, 70% to 90% of which occur a single time. The ten largest clones take up roughly 1.4% of the sample. Sequenced: PBMCs or T cells enriched from blood (not recorded which). The receptor source for this set is a woman aged 18-29 years who had been exposed to COVID-19.

The J gene is TRBJ1-1, the V gene TRBV5-1; 7 bases map to TRBD1. With V trimmed by 7 bases and J by 3 bases, 21 bases remained unmatched. The CDR3 totals 18 residues. Germline CDR1 reads SGHRS; CDR2 reads YFSETQ. The CDR3 DNA is TGCGCCAGCCATCTGACCGGGACAGACCTGTCGCGGGACACTGAAGCTTTCTTT. This sequence encodes CASHLTGTDLSRDTEAFF. Filled out from reference TRBV5-1 and TRBJ1-1, the complete variable domain reads KAGVTQTPRYLIKTRGQQVTLSCSPISGHRSVSWYQQTPGQGLQFLFEYFSETQRNKGNFPGRFSGRQFSNSRSEMNVSTLELGDSALYLCASHLTGTDLSRDTEAFFGQGTRLTVV.

The chain couples TRBV28 to TRBJ2-5; no clear D gene. From germline, CDR1 is MDHEN and CDR2 SYDVKM. V shed 7 bases and J shed 5 bases, with 17 bases lying between them. The CDR3 length is 14 residues. CDR3 DNA sequence: TGTGCCAGCACCCCGGTGGAGCGCGCGGAGACCCAGTACTTC. It translates to CASTPVERAETQYF.

V usage is TRBV18 and J usage is TRBJ2-7; 7 bases align to TRBD1. Trimming at V came to 2 bases and at J to 2 bases, leaving 6 bases not matched to a gene. The CDR3 contains 15 residues. Germline lookup yields CDR1 KGHSH and CDR2 LQKENI. As DNA, the CDR3 is TGTGCCAGCTCACCAGGGATCGGGACAGCCTACGAGCAGTACTTC. This gives the protein CASSPGIGTAYEQYF.

For this clone: The same CDR3 arises from other DNA sequences in this sample as well. V and J are TRBV10-3 and TRBJ1-4; tentatively, D is TRBD1 (6 bases). Trimming pared 3 bases from V and 3 bases from J, leaving 8 bases between. Per germline, CDR1 ENHRY and CDR2 SYGVKD. The CDR3 loop spans 14 amino acids. Here the CDR3 DNA reads TGTGCCATCAGTGACGACAGGTCTAATGAAAAACTGTTTTTT. It yields the protein CAISDDRSNEKLFF.

The V and J genes are TRBV7-2 and TRBJ2-1, with 8 nucleotides matching TRBD2. The CDR3 has 15 residues. The V segment lost 3 bases and the J segment 6 bases; nucleotides outside the gene matches: 7. Germline V CDR1 and CDR2: SGHTA, FQGNSA. The CDR3 region is CASSFQTGGGNEQFF. The CDR3 bases are TGTGCCAGCAGCTTTCAAACCGGGGGGGGCAATGAGCAGTTCTTC.

The genes are TRBV19 and TRBJ2-3, with 7 bases fitting TRBD1. Germline CDR1 LNHDA, CDR2 SQIVND (reference sequence). Trimming took 2 bases from V and 5 from J; bases not matched to a gene: 7. The CDR3 runs 15 residues. CDR3 protein: CASSIFSGQVDTQYF. The CDR3 DNA reads TGTGCCAGTAGTATATTCTCCGGACAGGTAGATACGCAGTATTTT.

The V call is TRBV10-3, the J call TRBJ2-7; 8 bases align to TRBD1. Trimming took 8 bases from V and 4 from J; bases not matched to a gene: 10. The CDR3 contains 14 residues. Germline V gene data show CDR1 as ENHRY and CDR2 as SYGVKD. The DNA of the CDR3 is TGTGCCATCTCCCGTGGACAGGGACAATACGAGCAGTACTTC. Protein sequence: CAISRGQGQYEQYF.

In this sample, this clone turned up once. The chain recombines TRBV7-3 with TRBJ2-3; 9 nucleotides match TRBD2. The junction had 10 bases not matched to a gene; V was cut back by 0 bases and J by 6 bases. Per the germline V gene, CDR1 is SGHTA and CDR2 is FQGTGA. This CDR3 has 17 amino acids. Here the CDR3 DNA reads TGTGCCAGCAGCTTAACGGCTAGCGGGGCTCCTGCGGATACGCAGTATTTT. Its protein product is CASSLTASGAPADTQYF.

The chain carries TRBV27 and TRBJ1-2, with D hard to call. Germline V gene lookup returns CDR1 MNHEY and CDR2 SMNVEV (reference sequence). V dropped 0 bases and J dropped 3 bases, with 8 bases sitting between them. This CDR3 is 14 amino acids long. CDR3 residues: CASSLSGRDYGYTF. The CDR3 DNA follows: TGTGCCAGCAGTTTATCGGGGAGGGACTATGGCTACACCTTC.

The chain links TRBV7-8 to TRBJ1-1, with a weak D call TRBD1 (5 bases). Deletions cut 3 bases from V and 0 bases from J, with 11 bases between. Germline V CDR1 and CDR2: SGHVS, FQNEAQ. The CDR3 contains 15 residues. In nucleotides, the CDR3 is TGTGCCAGCAGCTTGGCGGGACGGATGAACACTGAAGCTTTCTTT. It yields the protein CASSLAGRMNTEAFF.

The chain carries TRBV11-2 and TRBJ1-5; no reliable D call. Trimming shortened V by 0 bases and J by 0 bases, and 6 bases separated the two germline ends. This CDR3 contains 15 residues. In germline, CDR1 is SGHAT, CDR2 FQNNGV. DNA for the CDR3: TGTGCCAGCAGCTTAGAATATGTTAGCAATCAGCCCCAGCATTTT. Amino acid sequence: CASSLEYVSNQPQHF.

This chain connects TRBV6-5 to TRBJ1-4; no definite D call. The CDR3 extends over 13 amino acids. Trimming shortened V by 3 bases and J by 7 bases, and 9 bases separated the two germline ends. Germline V gives CDR1 MNHEY, CDR2 SVGAGI. CDR3 sequence: CASSYDRGEKLFF. DNA of the CDR3: TGTGCCAGCAGTTATGACCGGGGTGAAAAACTGTTTTTT.

V and J are TRBV28 and TRBJ2-5, with TRBD2 as a possible D gene (5 bases). In germline, CDR1 is MDHEN, CDR2 SYDVKM. The V and J ends lost 4 bases and 2 bases respectively, with 11 bases between them. The CDR3 covers 14 residues. The CDR3 loop reads CASSSRGPQETQYF. The CDR3 DNA reads as TGTGCCAGCAGTTCTCGCGGGCCTCAAGAGACCCAGTACTTC.

The CDR3 region is CASSLAGTSETQYF. The CDR3 DNA sequence: TGTGCCAGCAGCTTAGCCGGGACTAGCGAGACCCAGTACTTC. The chain links TRBV7-2 to TRBJ2-5, with 9 bases aligning to TRBD2. CDR1 and CDR2 from the germline V gene are SGHTA and FQGNSA. The J segment lost 5 bases and the V segment lost 0 bases, leaving 1 base of the junction unmatched. The CDR3 is 14 amino acids.

The chain links TRBV15 to TRBJ2-7; D is uncertain. V was cut by 0 bases and J by 5 bases, with 11 bases left in between. CDR3 length: 14 amino acids. The germline gives CDR1 LNHNV, CDR2 YYDKDF (reference sequence). The CDR3 sequence: CATSRDPAGDEQYF. The CDR3 DNA reads as TGTGCCACCAGCAGAGATCCCGCAGGCGACGAGCAGTACTTC.

This chain uses TRBV28 with TRBJ1-2, with D hard to call. This CDR3 region has 12 residues. The V end was cut by 4 bases, the J end by 5 bases, with 8 bases between. The germline CDR1 and CDR2 sequences are MDHEN and SYDVKM. The CDR3 reads CASSSWPYGYTF. The DNA of the CDR3 is TGTGCCAGCAGTTCGTGGCCTTATGGCTACACCTTC.

DNA for the CDR3: TGCGCCAGCAGCTTGGATGGACAGGGCCGCCATCCCGATTACACCTTC. Protein product: CASSLDGQGRHPDYTF. The rearrangement uses TRBV5-1 and TRBJ1-2; 8 bases align to TRBD1. Germline V gene sequence: CDR1 SGHRS, CDR2 YFSETQ. The CDR3 covers 16 residues. The V and J ends lost 0 bases and 11 bases, in that order; junction bases with no gene match: 15.

The chain is built from TRBV5-1 and TRBJ2-7; 11 nucleotides line up with TRBD2. The germline gives CDR1 SGHRS, CDR2 YFSETQ. The CDR3 has 16 residues. V trimming: 1 base; J trimming: 4 bases; junction bases outside the gene matches: 7. Here the CDR3 reads CASSLSLLAGAYEQYF. CDR3 bases: TGCGCCAGCAGCTTGTCCTTACTAGCGGGGGCATACGAGCAGTACTTC. Full variable domain (remainder filled in from reference TRBV5-1 and TRBJ2-7): KAGVTQTPRYLIKTRGQQVTLSCSPISGHRSVSWYQQTPGQGLQFLFEYFSETQRNKGNFPGRFSGRQFSNSRSEMNVSTLELGDSALYLCASSLSLLAGAYEQYFGPGTRLTVT.